A selection of T cell receptor beta chains follows, all from one sample in a study of T-cell reconstitution after alpha-beta-depleted transplantation in children. TCRdb fed the PCR reads into MiXCR, producing one record per CDR3 protein. The sample holds some 440,000 distinct CDR3 sequences, 16% seen once. Material: PBMCs, mostly from graft donor cells, obtained 360 days after TCRalphabeta/CD19-depleted stem cell transplant. These receptors were taken from a boy younger than two who had a stem cell transplant for Wiskott-Aldrich syndrome, so the T cells may come from the graft donor. Each CDR3 is given with its conserved first and last residue. Each record gives: CDR3 length, V gene, J gene, clone size, D gene, CDR3 DNA, CDR3 protein. D genes are given only for firm matches. Where a row states a size, it is once, few, many or the class of an expanded clone; other rows omit it.

len: 15; v_gene: TRBV7-2; j_gene: TRBJ2-1; abundance: many; d_gene: TRBD2; CDR3nt: TGTGCCAGCAGCCCGACTAGCCCAACCTACAATGAGCAGTTCTTC; CDR3aa: CASSPTSPTYNEQFF
len: 11; v_gene: TRBV18; j_gene: TRBJ2-2; abundance: few; d_gene: NA; CDR3nt: TGTGCCAGCTCATCGATGACGGAGCTGTTTTTT; CDR3aa: CASSSMTELFF
len: 12; v_gene: TRBV7-2; j_gene: TRBJ2-5; abundance: few; d_gene: NA; CDR3nt: TGTGCCAGCAGCTTATTTAGGGAGACCCAGTACTTC; CDR3aa: CASSLFRETQYF
len: 15; v_gene: TRBV27; j_gene: TRBJ2-2; abundance: NA; d_gene: TRBD2; CDR3nt: TGTGCCAGCAGGTTGGGGGGGGTAAGGACCGGGGAGCTGTTTTTT; CDR3aa: CASRLGGVRTGELFF
len: 14; v_gene: TRBV10-3; j_gene: TRBJ1-6; abundance: NA; d_gene: TRBD1; CDR3nt: TGTGCCATCAGCACGACAGGGGGTAATTCACCCCTCCACTTT; CDR3aa: CAISTTGGNSPLHF
len: 15; v_gene: TRBV18; j_gene: TRBJ2-5; abundance: few; d_gene: TRBD1; CDR3nt: TGTGCCAGCTCACCCGGGACAGCGAGGGAAGAGACCCAGTACTTC; CDR3aa: CASSPGTAREETQYF
len: 15; v_gene: TRBV5-1; j_gene: TRBJ2-7; abundance: NA; d_gene: TRBD1; CDR3nt: TGCGCCAGCAGACTCGGACAGGGGGTATACTACGAGCAGTACTTC; CDR3aa: CASRLGQGVYYEQYF
len: 15; v_gene: TRBV12-3/TRBV12-4; j_gene: TRBJ2-7; abundance: NA; d_gene: TRBD1; CDR3nt: TGTGCCAGCAGACTCGGGACAGGGGACTCCTACGAGCAGTACTTC; CDR3aa: CASRLGTGDSYEQYF
len: 16; v_gene: TRBV4-1; j_gene: TRBJ1-1; abundance: NA; d_gene: NA; CDR3nt: TGCGCCAGCAGCCAAGATTTAAGGGCCTGGCTGGCTGAAGCTTTCTTT; CDR3aa: CASSQDLRAWLAEAFF
len: 16; v_gene: TRBV2; j_gene: TRBJ2-4; abundance: many; d_gene: NA; CDR3nt: TGTGCCAGCAGTGAAAATAGCAGGGGTTACAAAAACATTCAGTACTTC; CDR3aa: CASSENSRGYKNIQYF
len: 14; v_gene: TRBV4-2; j_gene: TRBJ1-1; abundance: many; d_gene: NA; CDR3nt: TGTGCCAGCAGCGTCATGGGGGTGAACACTGAAGCTTTCTTT; CDR3aa: CASSVMGVNTEAFF
len: 15; v_gene: TRBV6-2/TRBV6-3; j_gene: TRBJ2-2; abundance: NA; d_gene: NA; CDR3nt: TGTGCCAGCAGCCTGATGGGAGCGTACACCGGGGAGCTGTTTTTT; CDR3aa: CASSLMGAYTGELFF
len: 14; v_gene: TRBV5-1; j_gene: TRBJ2-7; abundance: few; d_gene: NA; CDR3nt: TGCGCCAGCAGCAAAACCTCGCGGCTCTCCGAGCAGTACTTC; CDR3aa: CASSKTSRLSEQYF
len: 13; v_gene: TRBV30; j_gene: TRBJ2-7; abundance: few; d_gene: TRBD1; CDR3nt: TGTGCCTGGAGAAGGACAGGGGGCTACGAGCAGTACTTC; CDR3aa: CAWRRTGGYEQYF
len: 16; v_gene: TRBV7-6; j_gene: TRBJ2-3; abundance: NA; d_gene: NA; CDR3nt: TGTGCCAGCAGCTTCCAGGGACACCTTAGCACAGATACGCAGTATTTT; CDR3aa: CASSFQGHLSTDTQYF
len: 15; v_gene: TRBV5-5; j_gene: TRBJ2-7; abundance: NA; d_gene: TRBD1; CDR3nt: TGTGCCAGCAGCTTCGGGACAGGGAGAGACTACGAGCAGTACTTC; CDR3aa: CASSFGTGRDYEQYF
len: 14; v_gene: TRBV5-1; j_gene: TRBJ2-1; abundance: few; d_gene: TRBD1; CDR3nt: TGCGCCAGCAGCACCGGGACAGGTAACAATGAGCAGTTCTTC; CDR3aa: CASSTGTGNNEQFF
len: 17; v_gene: TRBV2; j_gene: TRBJ2-1; abundance: NA; d_gene: TRBD1; CDR3nt: TGTACCAGCAGAGGACAGGGGCCTGCTAGCTCCTACAATGAGCAGTTCTTC; CDR3aa: CTSRGQGPASSYNEQFF
len: 13; v_gene: TRBV11-2; j_gene: TRBJ1-6; abundance: NA; d_gene: NA; CDR3nt: TGTGCCAGCAGCGTCTCGATTAATTCACCCCTCCACTTT; CDR3aa: CASSVSINSPLHF
len: 14; v_gene: TRBV5-1; j_gene: TRBJ2-5; abundance: NA; d_gene: NA; CDR3nt: TGCGCCAGCAGCTTGGAGGGCAGGGGTGAGACCCAGTACTTC; CDR3aa: CASSLEGRGETQYF
len: 17; v_gene: TRBV5-1; j_gene: TRBJ2-1; abundance: few; d_gene: TRBD1; CDR3nt: TGCGCCAGCAGCTGCACTTGGGGGACAGATAGCTACAATGAGCAGTTCTTC; CDR3aa: CASSCTWGTDSYNEQFF
len: 16; v_gene: TRBV19; j_gene: TRBJ1-5; abundance: NA; d_gene: NA; CDR3nt: TGTGCCAGTAGCCCCTATGGTAGGCCCCGCAATCAGCCCCAGCATTTT; CDR3aa: CASSPYGRPRNQPQHF
len: 18; v_gene: TRBV6-1; j_gene: TRBJ2-7; abundance: NA; d_gene: TRBD1; CDR3nt: TGTGCCAGCAGTCGCCGATCCTACCGGGACAGGGGGCCCTACGAGCAGTACTTC; CDR3aa: CASSRRSYRDRGPYEQYF
len: 14; v_gene: TRBV11-2; j_gene: TRBJ2-5; abundance: few; d_gene: TRBD1; CDR3nt: TGTGCCAGCAGCCCAAAGACAGGGGGAGAGACCCAGTACTTC; CDR3aa: CASSPKTGGETQYF
len: 14; v_gene: TRBV10-3; j_gene: TRBJ1-5; abundance: few; d_gene: NA; CDR3nt: TGTGCCATCAGTGAGGGGAAGTCCAATCAGCCCCAGCATTTT; CDR3aa: CAISEGKSNQPQHF
len: 14; v_gene: TRBV12-3/TRBV12-4; j_gene: TRBJ2-4; abundance: many; d_gene: NA; CDR3nt: TGTGCCAGCAGTGTGACAGGCACAAAAAACATTCAGTACTTC; CDR3aa: CASSVTGTKNIQYF
len: 15; v_gene: TRBV15; j_gene: TRBJ2-1; abundance: NA; d_gene: NA; CDR3nt: TGTGCCACCAGCAGAGAGTCTCCATTCTGGGATGAGCAGTTCTTC; CDR3aa: CATSRESPFWDEQFF
len: 11; v_gene: TRBV20-1; j_gene: TRBJ1-2; abundance: NA; d_gene: NA; CDR3nt: TGCAGTGCTCGGACACGCTATGGCTACACCTTC; CDR3aa: CSARTRYGYTF
len: 15; v_gene: TRBV15; j_gene: TRBJ2-5; abundance: few; d_gene: NA; CDR3nt: TGTGCCACCAGCAGATCGAGGAGTAGGGGGGAGACCCAGTACTTC; CDR3aa: CATSRSRSRGETQYF
len: 14; v_gene: TRBV7-8; j_gene: TRBJ2-3; abundance: few; d_gene: NA; CDR3nt: TGTGCCAGCAGCTTCAGACAGACCACAGATACGCAGTATTTT; CDR3aa: CASSFRQTTDTQYF
len: 15; v_gene: TRBV5-1; j_gene: TRBJ2-3; abundance: few; d_gene: TRBD2; CDR3nt: TGCGCCAGCACCGAGGGCCTGGGACTAGCGGATACGCAGTATTTT; CDR3aa: CASTEGLGLADTQYF
len: 15; v_gene: TRBV7-2; j_gene: TRBJ2-1; abundance: NA; d_gene: TRBD2; CDR3nt: TGTGCCAGCCGCGGCTCCGGGAGGCCGTACAATGAGCAGTTCTTC; CDR3aa: CASRGSGRPYNEQFF
len: 16; v_gene: TRBV5-1; j_gene: TRBJ2-1; abundance: few; d_gene: TRBD2; CDR3nt: TGCGCCAGCAGCCTCCCGACTAGCGGGGGGGCCGATGAGCAGTTCTTC; CDR3aa: CASSLPTSGGADEQFF
len: 13; v_gene: TRBV6-1; j_gene: TRBJ2-7; abundance: NA; d_gene: NA; CDR3nt: TGTGCCAGCAGTATAAGACTAGTCTACGAGCAGTACTTC; CDR3aa: CASSIRLVYEQYF
len: 20; v_gene: TRBV12-3/TRBV12-4; j_gene: TRBJ2-1; abundance: few; d_gene: TRBD2; CDR3nt: TGTGCCAGCAGTTTATATCCCCCCGGGGCTAGCGGGACAACTAGCAATGAGCAGTTCTTC; CDR3aa: CASSLYPPGASGTTSNEQFF
len: 16; v_gene: TRBV3-1; j_gene: TRBJ2-7; abundance: few; d_gene: TRBD1; CDR3nt: TGTGCCAGCAGCCAGGGTTACCGGGACAGAACCTACGAGCAGTACTTC; CDR3aa: CASSQGYRDRTYEQYF
len: 17; v_gene: TRBV20-1; j_gene: TRBJ2-1; abundance: NA; d_gene: TRBD2; CDR3nt: TGCAGTGCTAGACCCACGGCTAGCGGGCGGGACTGGAATGAGCAGTTCTTC; CDR3aa: CSARPTASGRDWNEQFF
len: 12; v_gene: TRBV5-1; j_gene: TRBJ2-5; abundance: few; d_gene: NA; CDR3nt: TGCGCCAGCAGCTTGTTGGAAGAGACCCAGTACTTC; CDR3aa: CASSLLEETQYF
len: 14; v_gene: TRBV12-3/TRBV12-4; j_gene: TRBJ1-2; abundance: few; d_gene: NA; CDR3nt: TGTGCCAGCAGTTTACGCAGGGTTAACTATGGCTACACCTTC; CDR3aa: CASSLRRVNYGYTF
len: 16; v_gene: TRBV5-1; j_gene: TRBJ2-6; abundance: few; d_gene: TRBD1; CDR3nt: TGCGCCAGCAGCTGGAGACAGGGTTCTGGGGCCAACGTCCTGACTTTC; CDR3aa: CASSWRQGSGANVLTF
len: 14; v_gene: TRBV7-2; j_gene: TRBJ2-7; abundance: NA; d_gene: NA; CDR3nt: TGTGCCAGCAGCCGAGGGGCGGTAGCCTACGAGCAGTACTTC; CDR3aa: CASSRGAVAYEQYF
len: 14; v_gene: TRBV6-1; j_gene: TRBJ2-1; abundance: few; d_gene: TRBD2; CDR3nt: TGTGCCAGCAGTCTAGCGGGAGGGCCGTATGAGCAGTTCTTC; CDR3aa: CASSLAGGPYEQFF
len: 15; v_gene: TRBV12-3/TRBV12-4; j_gene: TRBJ1-5; abundance: few; d_gene: NA; CDR3nt: TGTGCCAGCAGAGAGGGACTTGGAGGCAATCAGCCCCAGCATTTT; CDR3aa: CASREGLGGNQPQHF
len: 14; v_gene: TRBV2; j_gene: TRBJ2-2; abundance: few; d_gene: TRBD2; CDR3nt: TGTGCCAGCAGTAGACTAGCGGGAGGCGGGGAGCTGTTTTTT; CDR3aa: CASSRLAGGGELFF
len: 13; v_gene: TRBV10-2; j_gene: TRBJ1-1; abundance: NA; d_gene: NA; CDR3nt: TGCGCCAGCGAGGACAGATTGAACACTGAAGCTTTCTTT; CDR3aa: CASEDRLNTEAFF
len: 16; v_gene: TRBV2; j_gene: TRBJ2-3; abundance: NA; d_gene: NA; CDR3nt: TGTGCCAGCACTCTCAACCAGGGACCCAGCACAGATACGCAGTATTTT; CDR3aa: CASTLNQGPSTDTQYF
len: 17; v_gene: TRBV5-1; j_gene: TRBJ2-7; abundance: NA; d_gene: TRBD2; CDR3nt: TGCGCCAGCAGCTTGGCCCCGCTAGCGGGCCCTACCTACGAGCAGTACTTC; CDR3aa: CASSLAPLAGPTYEQYF
len: 16; v_gene: TRBV12-3/TRBV12-4; j_gene: TRBJ1-2; abundance: few; d_gene: TRBD1; CDR3nt: TGTGCCAGCAGCCACGGTTCCAGGGGGGTTCACTATGGCTACACCTTC; CDR3aa: CASSHGSRGVHYGYTF
len: 13; v_gene: TRBV21-1; j_gene: TRBJ2-7; abundance: NA; d_gene: NA; CDR3nt: TGTGCCAGCAGCAAACAAGCAGGATACGAGCAGTACTTC; CDR3aa: CASSKQAGYEQYF
len: 15; v_gene: TRBV6-5; j_gene: TRBJ1-4; abundance: few; d_gene: NA; CDR3nt: TGTGCCAGCAGTTACTCGACCGCAACTAATGAAAAACTGTTTTTT; CDR3aa: CASSYSTATNEKLFF
len: 12; v_gene: TRBV5-1; j_gene: TRBJ1-2; abundance: few; d_gene: NA; CDR3nt: TGCGCCAACGTCGACAGGCGCTATGGCTACACCTTC; CDR3aa: CANVDRRYGYTF
len: 15; v_gene: TRBV10-3; j_gene: TRBJ2-1; abundance: NA; d_gene: NA; CDR3nt: TGTGCCATCAGTGAGTCGAGAGGGAATTACAATGAGCAGTTCTTC; CDR3aa: CAISESRGNYNEQFF
len: 13; v_gene: TRBV7-2; j_gene: TRBJ2-3; abundance: few; d_gene: NA; CDR3nt: TGTGCCAGCAGCAGGTCCGCACCAGATACGCAGTATTTT; CDR3aa: CASSRSAPDTQYF
len: 16; v_gene: TRBV3-1; j_gene: TRBJ2-4; abundance: NA; d_gene: NA; CDR3nt: TGTGCCAGCAGCCAAGGGCCCTGGGCAGGGAAAAACATTCAGTACTTC; CDR3aa: CASSQGPWAGKNIQYF